This T cell receptor beta chain was found in a study of T cell responses to AZD1222 COVID-19 vaccine. The table came from immunoSEQ multiplex PCR; TCRdb's copy has only in-frame clones and leaves some out. In the table there are roughly 180,000 clones, approximately 92% of which are singletons. The CDR3 is 13 amino acids. The V and J ends lost 6 bases and 2 bases respectively, with 10 bases between them. This receptor was identified in an adult who received the MenACWY meningococcal vaccine as a control. The chain combines TRBV12-3 or TRBV12-4 with TRBJ1-1; TRBD1 is a possible D gene (5 bases). The sequencing used peripheral blood, collected 28 days after the second dose of the MenACWY control vaccine. CDR3 loop: CASRRTLNTEAFF. The CDR3 DNA reads TGTGCCAGCAGAAGGACACTAAACACTGAAGCTTTCTTT.